A selection of T cell receptor beta chains follows, all from one sample in a study of T cells after posttransplantation cyclophosphamide. Sequenced by immunoSEQ multiplex PCR; TCRdb stores in-frame clones only, minus some. The repertoire holds about 50,000 clones, 90% to 95% seen once, with 2.9% in the top ten. Sample: PBMCs. These receptors all stem from a woman in her 30s in good health and a related stem cell transplant donor. Both conserved end residues are part of each CDR3. D genes are given only for firm matches. Clone size is shown for a subset of rows, as once, few, many or a class of expanded clone.

>TRBJ1-4|few|TRBV19|.
CASSPPFGGEKLFF
TGTGCCAGTAGTCCCCCATTTGGGGGGGAAAAACTGTTTTTT
>TRBJ1-2|.|TRBV28|.
CASSFLYGYTF
TGTGCCAGCAGTTTTCTCTATGGCTACACCTTC
>TRBJ1-5|few|TRBV4-3|.
CASSQDPQAGSNQPQHF
TGCGCCAGCAGCCAAGATCCTCAGGCGGGGAGCAATCAGCCCCAGCATTTT
>TRBJ2-7|.|TRBV18|.
CASSLGSSYEQYF
TGTGCCAGCTCCCTGGGCAGTTCCTACGAGCAGTACTTC
>TRBJ1-4|.|TRBV4-3|TRBD1
CASSQGIDRARDEKLFF
TGCGCCAGCAGCCAAGGGATTGACAGGGCCCGAGATGAAAAACTGTTTTTT
>TRBJ1-1|.|TRBV5-6|.
CASGSGMWTEAFF
TGTGCCAGCGGCTCGGGGATGTGGACTGAAGCTTTCTTT
>TRBJ1-4|.|TRBV9|TRBD1
CASSPGGYSEEKLFF
TGTGCCAGCAGCCCAGGGGGGTATAGTGAGGAAAAACTGTTTTTT
>TRBJ2-1|.|TRBV4-1|.
CASSLPWGGRRYEQFF
TGCGCCAGCAGCCTCCCGTGGGGGGGGCGGAGGTATGAGCAGTTCTTC
>TRBJ1-5|.|TRBV5-6|.
CASSQGQAGQPQHF
TGTGCCAGCAGCCAGGGGCAGGCTGGACAGCCCCAGCATTTT
>TRBJ2-2|.|TRBV19|.
CASSIERVSTGELFF
TGTGCCAGTAGTATTGAGCGGGTTTCCACCGGGGAGCTGTTTTTT
>TRBJ2-2|.|TRBV19|.
CASSIDGGGVRTGELFF
TGTGCCAGTAGTATAGATGGAGGGGGGGTTCGGACCGGGGAGCTGTTTTTT
>TRBJ2-7|.|TRBV7-7|TRBD2
CASSPGRGGRLYF
TGTGCCAGCAGCCCCGGGCGGGGGGGCAGACTGTACTTC
>TRBJ2-2|once|TRBV7-2|.
CASSFQRVTGELFF
TGTGCCAGCAGCTTTCAGCGGGTCACCGGGGAGCTGTTTTTT
>TRBJ2-5|.|TRBV5-1|.
CASYFPGSGETQYF
TGCGCCAGCTACTTCCCGGGATCTGGGGAGACCCAGTACTTC
>TRBJ1-3|.|TRBV18|TRBD1
CASSLDRGSSSGNTIYF
TGTGCCAGCTCACTCGACAGGGGGTCGAGCTCTGGAAACACCATATATTTT
>TRBJ1-5|.|TRBV11-2|.
CASSLAGGNQPQHF
TGTGCCAGCAGCTTAGCTGGAGGTAATCAGCCCCAGCATTTT